The 9 T cell receptor beta chains in this list originate from one sample, sequenced in a study of blood T cell repertoires in COVID-19. Some clones are missing from TCRdb's copy, which holds only in-frame ones; the method was immunoSEQ multiplex PCR. In the table there are 250,000 or so clones, around 85% of which are singletons. Source material: peripheral blood. The receptors derive from a woman in her sixties with active or convalescent COVID-19.

The gene calls are TRBV7-9 and TRBJ2-1; TRBD2 matches at 10 bases. This CDR3 contains 19 residues. V trimming: 2 bases; J trimming: 0 bases; junction bases outside the gene matches: 10. The V gene's germline CDR1 is SEHNR and CDR2 FQNEAQ (reference sequence). The CDR3 DNA sequence: TGTGCCAGCAGCTTAACCGGGACTAGCGCTACGAGCTCCTACAATGAGCAGTTCTTC. Its translation is CASSLTGTSATSSYNEQFF.

This chain joins TRBV7-9 and TRBJ1-1, with 10 positions matching TRBD1. CDR3 length equals 15 residues. Germline V lookup: CDR1 SEHNR, CDR2 FQNEAQ (reference sequence). V was pared by 2 bases and J by 6 bases, with 6 bases of the junction left unmatched. The DNA of the CDR3 is TGTGCCAGCAGCTTATCGGACAGGGGGGCGGCTGAAGCTTTCTTT. This encodes CASSLSDRGAAEAFF.

This clone appeared a single time. This chain uses TRBV19 with TRBJ2-3, with 12 bases lining up with TRBD2. The CDR3 sequence is 15 residues long. Germline V gene sequence: CDR1 LNHDA, CDR2 SQIVND (reference sequence). Unmatched junction bases numbered 6, after V lost 5 bases and J lost 6 bases. The CDR3 DNA follows: TGTGCCAGTAGTTCGGGACTAGCGGGCATGGATACGCAGTATTTT. Translation gives CASSSGLAGMDTQYF.

The V and J genes are TRBV11-3 and TRBJ2-3; the D is unclear. Germline values: CDR1 SGHNT, CDR2 YENEEA. With 0 bases removed from V and 2 bases from J, the gap between germline ends came to 9 bases. This CDR3 is 15 amino acids long. The CDR3 DNA reads TGTGCCAGCAGCTTAGACCCTATACCCACAGATACGCAGTATTTT. Protein sequence: CASSLDPIPTDTQYF.

In its sample, this clone was seen once. The chain couples TRBV19 to TRBJ1-1, with D unclear. Germline CDR1 reads LNHDA; CDR2 reads SQIVND (reference sequence). Trimming stripped 3 bases from V and 2 bases from J, with 7 bases between. The CDR3 consists of 13 residues. In DNA form, the CDR3 reads TGTGCCAGTAGTATGACAACTAACACTGAAGCTTTCTTT. It encodes CASSMTTNTEAFF.

V and J are TRBV3-1 (or the pseudogene TRBV3-2) and TRBJ2-1, with D perhaps matching TRBD2 (5 bases). Germline assignment: CDR1 LGHDT and CDR2 YNNKEL (reference sequence). V was shortened by 3 bases and J by 10 bases, with 16 bases between the two germline ends. This CDR3 comprises 14 residues. The CDR3 sequence: CASSQLTGGREQFF. Here the CDR3 DNA reads TGTGCCAGCAGCCAGTTGACTGGAGGACGGGAGCAGTTCTTC.

The CDR3 here is CASSESPGANTEAFF. In nucleotides, the CDR3 is TGTGCCAGCAGTGAATCGCCAGGGGCGAACACTGAAGCTTTCTTT. The chain couples TRBV25-1 to TRBJ1-1; perhaps TRBD1 as D (6 bases). V dropped 1 base and J dropped 1 base, with 10 bases sitting between them. The CDR3 sequence is 15 residues long. The germline CDR1 and CDR2 sequences are MGHDK and SYGVNS.

The chain carries TRBV4-1 and TRBJ1-6; no definite D call. The CDR3 contains 19 residues. Germline V CDR1 and CDR2: MGHRA, YSYEKL. Trimming shortened V by 0 bases and J by 1 base, and 16 bases separated the two germline ends. The CDR3 coding sequence is TGCGCCAGCAGCCAAGAAGACCCCCAAGGAGGGTCCTATAATTCACCCCTCCACTTT. The encoded protein is CASSQEDPQGGSYNSPLHF.

V usage is TRBV30 and J usage is TRBJ2-7; the D gene is possibly TRBD1 (6 bases). Germline-derived CDR1 and CDR2 are GTSNPN and SVGIG (reference sequence). This CDR3 spans 14 amino acids. Trimming took 2 bases from V and 2 from J, leaving 13 bases between them. The CDR3 nucleotides are TGTGCCTGGAGTCGAGGCCGGGACACCTACGAGCAGTACTTC. It encodes CAWSRGRDTYEQYF.